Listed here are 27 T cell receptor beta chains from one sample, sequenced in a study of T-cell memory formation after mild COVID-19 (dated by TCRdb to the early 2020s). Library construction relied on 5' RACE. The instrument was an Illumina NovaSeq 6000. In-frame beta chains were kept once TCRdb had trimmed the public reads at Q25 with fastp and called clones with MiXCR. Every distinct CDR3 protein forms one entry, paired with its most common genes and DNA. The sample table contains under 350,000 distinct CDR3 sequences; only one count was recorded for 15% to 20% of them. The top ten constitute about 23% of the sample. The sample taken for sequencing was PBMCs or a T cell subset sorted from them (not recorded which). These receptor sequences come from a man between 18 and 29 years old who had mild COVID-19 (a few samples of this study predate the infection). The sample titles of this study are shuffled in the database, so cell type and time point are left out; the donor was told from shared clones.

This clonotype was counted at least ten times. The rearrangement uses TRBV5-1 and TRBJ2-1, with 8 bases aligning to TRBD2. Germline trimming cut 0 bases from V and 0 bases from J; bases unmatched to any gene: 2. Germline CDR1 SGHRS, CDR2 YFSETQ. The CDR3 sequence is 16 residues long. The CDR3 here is CASSLDSGSSYNEQFF. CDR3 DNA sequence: TGCGCCAGCAGCTTGGACAGCGGGAGCTCCTACAATGAGCAGTTCTTC.

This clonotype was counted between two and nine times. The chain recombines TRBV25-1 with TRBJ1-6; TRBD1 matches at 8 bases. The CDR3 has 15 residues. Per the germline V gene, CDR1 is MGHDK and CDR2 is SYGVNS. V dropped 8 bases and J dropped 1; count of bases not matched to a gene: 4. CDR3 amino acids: CASQTGDSYNSPLHF. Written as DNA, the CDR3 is TGTGCCAGCCAGACAGGGGATTCCTATAATTCACCCCTCCACTTT.

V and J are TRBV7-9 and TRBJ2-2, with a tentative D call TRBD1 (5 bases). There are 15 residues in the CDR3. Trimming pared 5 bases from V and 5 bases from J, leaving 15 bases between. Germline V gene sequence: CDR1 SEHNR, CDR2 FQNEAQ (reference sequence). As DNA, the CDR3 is TGTGCCAGCAGCCCGCTGACCCAGGGAACCGGGGAGCTGTTTTTT. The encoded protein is CASSPLTQGTGELFF. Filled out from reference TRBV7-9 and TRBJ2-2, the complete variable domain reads DTGVSQNPRHKITKRGQNVTFRCDPISEHNRLYWYRQTLGQGPEFLTYFQNEAQLEKSRLLSDRFSAERPKGSFSTLEIQRTEQGDSAMYLCASSPLTQGTGELFFGEGSRLTVL.

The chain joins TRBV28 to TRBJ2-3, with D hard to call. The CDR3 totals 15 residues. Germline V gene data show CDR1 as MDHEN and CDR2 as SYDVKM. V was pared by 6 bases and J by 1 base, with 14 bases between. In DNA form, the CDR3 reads TGTGCCAGCAGATACGGCAGCTACCGCACAGATACGCAGTATTTT. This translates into CASRYGSYRTDTQYF.

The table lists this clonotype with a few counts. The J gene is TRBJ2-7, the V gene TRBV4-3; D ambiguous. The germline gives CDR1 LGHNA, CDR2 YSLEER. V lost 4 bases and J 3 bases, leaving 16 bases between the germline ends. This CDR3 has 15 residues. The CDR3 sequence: CASSRELPVGYEQYF. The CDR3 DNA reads TGCGCCAGCAGCCGAGAACTCCCGGTGGGCTACGAGCAGTACTTC.

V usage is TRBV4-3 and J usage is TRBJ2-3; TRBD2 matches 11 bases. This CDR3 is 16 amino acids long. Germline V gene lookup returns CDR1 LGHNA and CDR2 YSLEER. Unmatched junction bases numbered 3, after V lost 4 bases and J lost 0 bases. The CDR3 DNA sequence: TGCGCCAGCAGCCCGACTAGCGGGGAAAGCACAGATACGCAGTATTTT. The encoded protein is CASSPTSGESTDTQYF.

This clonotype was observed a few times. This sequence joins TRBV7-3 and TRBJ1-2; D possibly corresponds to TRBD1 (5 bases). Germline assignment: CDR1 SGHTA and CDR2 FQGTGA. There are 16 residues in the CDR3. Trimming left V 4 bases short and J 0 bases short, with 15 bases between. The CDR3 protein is CASSSYLRQTNYGYTF. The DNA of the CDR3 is TGTGCCAGCAGCTCTTATTTAAGACAGACTAACTATGGCTACACCTTC. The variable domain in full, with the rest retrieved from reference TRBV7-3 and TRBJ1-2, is GAGVSQTPSNKVTEKGKYVELRCDPISGHTALYWYRQSLGQGPEFLIYFQGTGAADDSGLPNDRFFAVRPEGSVSTLKIQRTERGDSAVYLCASSSYLRQTNYGYTFGSGTRLTVV.

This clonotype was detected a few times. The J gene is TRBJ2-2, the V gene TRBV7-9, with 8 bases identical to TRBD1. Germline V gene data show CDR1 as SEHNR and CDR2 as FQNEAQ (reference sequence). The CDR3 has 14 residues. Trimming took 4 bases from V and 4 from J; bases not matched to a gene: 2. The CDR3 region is CASSSGQATGELFF. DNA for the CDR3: TGTGCCAGCAGCTCGGGACAGGCCACCGGGGAGCTGTTTTTT.

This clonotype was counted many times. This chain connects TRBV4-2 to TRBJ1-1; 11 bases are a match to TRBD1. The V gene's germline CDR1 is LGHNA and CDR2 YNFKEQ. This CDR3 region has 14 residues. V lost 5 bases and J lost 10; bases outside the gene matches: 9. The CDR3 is CASSKKGQGVIAFF. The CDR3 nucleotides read TGTGCCAGCAGCAAGAAGGGACAGGGGGTTATAGCTTTCTTT.

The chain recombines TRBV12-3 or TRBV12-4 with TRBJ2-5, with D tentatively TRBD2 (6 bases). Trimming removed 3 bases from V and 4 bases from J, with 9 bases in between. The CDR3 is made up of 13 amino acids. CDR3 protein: CASSFTLAETQYF. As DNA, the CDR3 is TGTGCCAGCAGTTTTACACTAGCAGAGACCCAGTACTTC.

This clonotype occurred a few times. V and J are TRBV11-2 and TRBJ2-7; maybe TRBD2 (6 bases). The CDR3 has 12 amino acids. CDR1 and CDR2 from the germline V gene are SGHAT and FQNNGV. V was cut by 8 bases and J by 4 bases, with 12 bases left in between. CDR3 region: CASGRDLYEQYV. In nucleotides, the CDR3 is TGTGCCAGCGGGCGGGACCTTTACGAGCAGTACGTC.

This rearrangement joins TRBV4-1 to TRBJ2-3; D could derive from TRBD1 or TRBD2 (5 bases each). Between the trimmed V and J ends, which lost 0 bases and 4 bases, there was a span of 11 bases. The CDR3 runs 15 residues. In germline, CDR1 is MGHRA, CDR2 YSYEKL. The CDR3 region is CASSQESGTSDTQYF. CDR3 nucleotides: TGCGCCAGCAGCCAAGAGTCAGGGACGTCAGATACGCAGTATTTT.

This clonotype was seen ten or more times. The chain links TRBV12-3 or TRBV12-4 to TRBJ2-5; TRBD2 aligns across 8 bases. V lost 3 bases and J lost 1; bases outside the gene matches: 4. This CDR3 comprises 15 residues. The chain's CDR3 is CASSLMSGGQETQYF. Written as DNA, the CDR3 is TGTGCCAGCAGTTTGATGAGCGGGGGCCAAGAGACCCAGTACTTC.

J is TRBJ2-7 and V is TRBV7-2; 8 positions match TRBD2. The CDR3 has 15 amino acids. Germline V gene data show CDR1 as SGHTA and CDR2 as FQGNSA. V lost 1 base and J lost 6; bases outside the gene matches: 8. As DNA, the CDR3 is TGTGCCAGCAGCTTAGTAAGGTTAGCGGGGTCCGAGCAGTACTTC. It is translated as CASSLVRLAGSEQYF.

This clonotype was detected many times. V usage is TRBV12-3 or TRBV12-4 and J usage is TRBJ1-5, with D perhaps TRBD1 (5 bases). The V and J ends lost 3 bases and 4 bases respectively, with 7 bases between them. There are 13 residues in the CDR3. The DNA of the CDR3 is TGTGCCAGCAGTTTCGGGGGAAATCAGCCCCAGCATTTT. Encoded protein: CASSFGGNQPQHF.

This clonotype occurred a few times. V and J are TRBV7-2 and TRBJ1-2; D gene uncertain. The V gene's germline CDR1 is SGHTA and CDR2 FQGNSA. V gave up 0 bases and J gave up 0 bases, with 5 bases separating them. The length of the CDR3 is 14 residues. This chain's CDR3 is CASSLAAPNYGYTF. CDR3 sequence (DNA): TGTGCCAGCAGCTTAGCAGCGCCTAACTATGGCTACACCTTC.

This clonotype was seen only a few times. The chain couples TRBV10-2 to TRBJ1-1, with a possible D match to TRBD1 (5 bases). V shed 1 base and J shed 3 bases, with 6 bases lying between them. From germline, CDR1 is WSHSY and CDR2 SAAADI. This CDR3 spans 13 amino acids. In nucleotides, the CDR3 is TGCGCCAGCAGTGAGTGGGGGTACACTGAAGCTTTCTTT. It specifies CASSEWGYTEAFF.

CDR3 nucleotide sequence: TGTGCCAGCACTCCCAGGGGTGGGACAGCCTTTAGTGAGCAGTTCTTC. It translates to CASTPRGGTAFSEQFF. V and J are TRBV12-3 or TRBV12-4 and TRBJ2-1, with 7 positions matching TRBD1. The trim removed 7 bases at V and 9 bases at J, leaving 18 bases unmatched. This CDR3 contains 16 residues.

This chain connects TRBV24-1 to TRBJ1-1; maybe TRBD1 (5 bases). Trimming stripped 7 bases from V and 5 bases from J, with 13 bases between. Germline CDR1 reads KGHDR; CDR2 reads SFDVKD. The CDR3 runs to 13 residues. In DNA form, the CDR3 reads TGTGCCACCAGCAGGAGTCCAGGGACTGAAGCTTTCTTT. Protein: CATSRSPGTEAFF.

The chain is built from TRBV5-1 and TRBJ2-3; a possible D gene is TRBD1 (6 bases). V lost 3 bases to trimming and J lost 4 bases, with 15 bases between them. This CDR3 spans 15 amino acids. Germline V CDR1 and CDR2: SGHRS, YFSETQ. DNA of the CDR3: TGCGCCAGCAGCTCTGGAGGCAGGGGACCAGATACGCAGTATTTT. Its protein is CASSSGGRGPDTQYF.

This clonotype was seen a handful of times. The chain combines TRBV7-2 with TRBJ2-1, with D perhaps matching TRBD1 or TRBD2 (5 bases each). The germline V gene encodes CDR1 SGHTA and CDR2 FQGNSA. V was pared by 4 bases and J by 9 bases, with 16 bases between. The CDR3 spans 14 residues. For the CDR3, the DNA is TGTGCCAGCAGCTCGTCGGGGACGGTAGGTGAGCAGTTCTTC. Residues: CASSSSGTVGEQFF.

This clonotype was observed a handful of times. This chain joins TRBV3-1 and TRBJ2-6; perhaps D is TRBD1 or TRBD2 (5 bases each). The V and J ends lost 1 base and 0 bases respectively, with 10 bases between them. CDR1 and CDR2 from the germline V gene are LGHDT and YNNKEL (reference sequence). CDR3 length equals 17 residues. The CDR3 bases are TGTGCCAGCAGCCAAGTTCGGGGCTACTCTGGGGCCAACGTCCTGACTTTC. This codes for CASSQVRGYSGANVLTF.

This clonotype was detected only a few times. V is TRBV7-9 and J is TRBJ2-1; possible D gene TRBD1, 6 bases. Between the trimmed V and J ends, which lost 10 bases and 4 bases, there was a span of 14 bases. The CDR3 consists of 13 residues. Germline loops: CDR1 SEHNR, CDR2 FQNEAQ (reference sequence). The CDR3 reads CATERTDYNEQFF. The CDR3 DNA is TGTGCCACAGAACGGACAGATTACAATGAGCAGTTCTTC. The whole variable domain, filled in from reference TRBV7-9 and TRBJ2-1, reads DTGVSQNPRHKITKRGQNVTFRCDPISEHNRLYWYRQTLGQGPEFLTYFQNEAQLEKSRLLSDRFSAERPKGSFSTLEIQRTEQGDSAMYLCATERTDYNEQFFGPGTRLTVL.

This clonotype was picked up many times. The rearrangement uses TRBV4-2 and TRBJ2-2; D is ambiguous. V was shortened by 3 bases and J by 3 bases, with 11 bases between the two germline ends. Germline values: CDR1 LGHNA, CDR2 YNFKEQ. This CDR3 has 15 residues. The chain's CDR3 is CASSHPGRHTGELFF. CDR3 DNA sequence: TGTGCCAGCAGCCATCCAGGTCGTCACACCGGGGAGCTGTTTTTT.

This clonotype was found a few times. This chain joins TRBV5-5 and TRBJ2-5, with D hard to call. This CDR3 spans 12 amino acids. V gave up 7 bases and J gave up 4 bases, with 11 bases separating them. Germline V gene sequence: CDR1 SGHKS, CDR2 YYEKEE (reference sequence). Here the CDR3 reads CASDWTGETQYF. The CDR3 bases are TGTGCCAGCGACTGGACGGGAGAGACCCAGTACTTC.

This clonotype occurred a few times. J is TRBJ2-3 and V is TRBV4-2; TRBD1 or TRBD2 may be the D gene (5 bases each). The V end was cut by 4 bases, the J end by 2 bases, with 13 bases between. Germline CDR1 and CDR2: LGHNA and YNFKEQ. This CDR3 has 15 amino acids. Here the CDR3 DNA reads TGTGCCAGCAGCCGACCGGGACCAACCACAGATACGCAGTATTTT. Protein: CASSRPGPTTDTQYF.

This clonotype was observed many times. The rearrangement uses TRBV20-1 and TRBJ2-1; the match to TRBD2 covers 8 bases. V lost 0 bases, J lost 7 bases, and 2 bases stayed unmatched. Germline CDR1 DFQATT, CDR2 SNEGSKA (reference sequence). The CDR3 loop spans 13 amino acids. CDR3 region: CSARDGLANEQFF. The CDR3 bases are TGCAGTGCTAGAGATGGACTAGCTAATGAGCAGTTCTTC.